The rows below give T cell receptor beta chains drawn from one sample of a study of technical replicates of blood from a handful of donors. Clones were read by immunoSEQ multiplex PCR, and TCRdb kept only the in-frame ones, dropping some. The sample consists of approximately 81,000 clones, approximately 96% of them appearing once. The material sequenced was T cells isolated from PBMCs. These receptor sequences come from a human donor in good health. Each CDR3 is given with its conserved first and last residue. Each record gives: V gene, D gene, J gene, CDR3 protein, CDR3 DNA. A D gene is named only where the DNA matches it firmly.

V gene: TRBV7-8
D gene: TRBD2
J gene: TRBJ2-7
CDR3 protein: CASSFSRIGGRGYEQYF
CDR3 DNA: TGTGCCAGCAGCTTCTCCCGTATTGGCGGGAGAGGCTACGAGCAGTACTTC

V gene: TRBV28
D gene: TRBD2
J gene: TRBJ2-1
CDR3 protein: CASSFPIDGNLSSGSSYNEQFF
CDR3 DNA: TGTGCCAGCAGTTTTCCCATTGACGGAAACCTGTCTAGCGGAAGCTCCTACAATGAGCAGTTCTTC

V gene: TRBV11-3
D gene: NA
J gene: TRBJ1-2
CDR3 protein: CASSLGGNYGYTF
CDR3 DNA: TGTGCCAGCAGCCTGGGGGGAAACTATGGCTACACCTTC

V gene: TRBV11-2
D gene: NA
J gene: TRBJ1-5
CDR3 protein: CASSSGGSNQPQHF
CDR3 DNA: TGTGCCAGCAGCTCCGGGGGTAGCAATCAGCCCCAGCATTTT

V gene: TRBV27
D gene: TRBD2
J gene: TRBJ2-3
CDR3 protein: CASRQLAASTDTQYF
CDR3 DNA: TGTGCCAGCAGACAACTAGCGGCTAGCACAGATACGCAGTATTTT

V gene: TRBV6-5
D gene: NA
J gene: TRBJ2-5
CDR3 protein: CASSTWIGGGETQYF
CDR3 DNA: TGTGCCAGCAGTACCTGGATAGGGGGGGGAGAGACCCAGTACTTC

V gene: TRBV29-1
D gene: TRBD2
J gene: TRBJ2-7
CDR3 protein: CSVEKGSGSYEQYF
CDR3 DNA: TGCAGCGTTGAAAAAGGTAGCGGGAGCTACGAGCAGTACTTC

V gene: TRBV11-3
D gene: TRBD2
J gene: TRBJ2-1
CDR3 protein: CASSLGAGAIYEQFF
CDR3 DNA: TGTGCCAGCAGCTTAGGGGCGGGAGCCATCTATGAGCAGTTCTTC

V gene: TRBV28
D gene: NA
J gene: TRBJ1-3
CDR3 protein: CASSPGTPGNTIYF
CDR3 DNA: TGTGCCAGCAGTCCCGGGACACCTGGAAACACCATATATTTT

V gene: TRBV20-1
D gene: NA
J gene: TRBJ2-7
CDR3 protein: CSASRQDEQYF
CDR3 DNA: TGCAGTGCTAGCCGACAGGACGAGCAGTACTTC

V gene: TRBV4-3
D gene: NA
J gene: TRBJ1-1
CDR3 protein: CASSQVERVRGDTEAFF
CDR3 DNA: TGCGCCAGCAGCCAAGTAGAGAGGGTGCGGGGTGACACTGAAGCTTTCTTT

V gene: TRBV5-1
D gene: TRBD2
J gene: TRBJ2-5
CDR3 protein: CASTLGGRETQYF
CDR3 DNA: TGCGCCAGCACCCTGGGAGGGAGAGAGACCCAGTACTTC